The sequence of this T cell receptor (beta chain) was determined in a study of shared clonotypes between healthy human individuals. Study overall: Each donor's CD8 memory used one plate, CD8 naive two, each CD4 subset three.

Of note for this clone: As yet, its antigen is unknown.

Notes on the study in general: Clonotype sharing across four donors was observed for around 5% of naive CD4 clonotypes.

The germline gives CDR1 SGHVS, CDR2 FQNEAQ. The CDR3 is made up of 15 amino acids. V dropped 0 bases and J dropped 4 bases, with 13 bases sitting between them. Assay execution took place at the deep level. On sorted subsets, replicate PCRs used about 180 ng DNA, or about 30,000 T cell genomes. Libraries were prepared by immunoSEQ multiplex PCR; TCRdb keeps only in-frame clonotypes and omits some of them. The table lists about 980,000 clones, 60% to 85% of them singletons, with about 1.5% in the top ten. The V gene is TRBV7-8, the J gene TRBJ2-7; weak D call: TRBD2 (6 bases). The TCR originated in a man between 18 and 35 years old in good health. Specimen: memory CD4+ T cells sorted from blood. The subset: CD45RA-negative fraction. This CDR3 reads CASSLAHGSQYEQYF. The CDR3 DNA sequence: TGTGCCAGCAGCTTAGCGCACGGGAGCCAGTACGAGCAGTACTTC.